The 10 T cell receptor beta chains listed next were all sequenced from one sample in a study of T cell repertoires in ileal Crohn's disease. Profiled with immunoSEQ multiplex PCR; TCRdb holds only in-frame clones, not every one. There are 8,000 to 9,500 clones in the sample; roughly four fifths occur only once, and more than 4.5% lies in the top ten. Material for sequencing was ileal tissue. These receptors were collected from an adult with Crohn's disease.

The chain joins TRBV21-1 to TRBJ2-7; the D segment call TRBD2 is taken from the table without a DNA check. TRBV21-1 is given as a pseudogene. This CDR3 has 14 amino acids. In DNA, the CDR3 is TGTGCCAGCAGCAAAGAGACGGGCTCCTACGAGCAGTACTTC. It yields the protein CASSKETGSYEQYF.

The rearrangement links TRBV4-2 to TRBJ2-3; 9 bases align to TRBD1. V lost 3 bases and J lost 4; bases outside the gene matches: 2. The CDR3 runs to 14 residues. Germline lookup yields CDR1 LGHNA and CDR2 YNFKEQ. The CDR3 nucleotides read TGTGCCAGCAGCCAGGGACAGGGTTCAGATACGCAGTATTTT. Translation: CASSQGQGSDTQYF.

The V call is TRBV30, the J call TRBJ2-1; TRBD2 is a possible D gene (5 bases). CDR1 and CDR2 (germline): GTSNPN, SVGIG (reference sequence). The CDR3 has 13 amino acids. V was pared by 3 bases and J by 15 bases, with 21 bases between. The CDR3 reads CAWRRNSVNDLFF. The CDR3 DNA reads TGTGCCTGGAGGAGAAATAGCGTCAATGATCTGTTCTTC.

The chain combines TRBV7-9 with TRBJ2-5, with TRBD2 identical over 13 bases. There are 17 residues in the CDR3. With V trimmed by 1 base and J by 4 bases, 6 bases remained unmatched. The germline CDR1 and CDR2 sequences are SEHNR and FQNEAQ (reference sequence). CDR3 amino acids: CASSLVVRTSGGETQYF. For the CDR3, the DNA is TGTGCCAGCAGCTTAGTAGTTCGGACTAGCGGGGGAGAGACCCAGTACTTC.

The chain couples TRBV18 to TRBJ1-2, with 12 positions matching TRBD1. Trimming removed 3 bases from V and 6 bases from J; junction bases left unmatched: 14. Per the germline V gene, CDR1 is KGHSH and CDR2 is LQKENI. This CDR3 is 18 amino acids long. The CDR3 protein is CASSPGTGGHGVDDGYTF. CDR3 nucleotide sequence: TGTGCCAGCTCACCCGGGACAGGGGGCCATGGTGTTGATGATGGCTACACCTTC.

The chain combines TRBV29-1 with TRBJ1-1, with 7 bases lining up with TRBD1. The length of the CDR3 is 12 residues. Germline V gives CDR1 SQVTM, CDR2 ANQGSEA. CDR3 sequence (DNA): TGCAGTGGACAGGTTTTGAACACTGAAGCTTTCTTT. Residues: CSGQVLNTEAFF. The variable domain in full, completed from reference TRBV29-1 and TRBJ1-1, reads SAVISQKPSRDICQRGTSLTIQCQVDSQVTMMFWYRQQPGQSLTLIATANQGSEATYESGFVIDKFPISRPNLTFSTLTVSNMSPEDSSIYLCSGQVLNTEAFFGQGTRLTVV.

The chain joins TRBV7-9 to TRBJ2-3; 7 nucleotides align to TRBD2. The J segment lost 6 bases and the V segment lost 2 bases, leaving 5 bases of the junction unmatched. CDR3 length equals 14 residues. Germline loops: CDR1 SEHNR, CDR2 FQNEAQ (reference sequence). CDR3 DNA: TGTGCCAGCAGCTTAACGGGAGGCCTCGATACGCAGTATTTT. It is translated as CASSLTGGLDTQYF.

The table lists this clone with a few counts. This sequence joins TRBV7-9 and TRBJ1-5; the D is unclear. V lost 1 base and J lost 9, with 16 bases in between. There are 15 residues in the CDR3. Germline V gene lookup returns CDR1 SEHNR and CDR2 FQNEAQ (reference sequence). CDR3 in amino acids: CASSLGAGALGPQHF. CDR3 sequence (DNA): TGTGCCAGCAGCTTAGGGGCAGGCGCCCTGGGGCCCCAGCATTTT.

The chain links TRBV27 to TRBJ2-1, with 13 bases fitting TRBD2. Germline CDR1 and CDR2: MNHEY and SMNVEV (reference sequence). The trim removed 9 bases at V and 6 bases at J, leaving 8 bases unmatched. The CDR3 contains 15 residues. The CDR3 is CASSPRLAGGNEQFF. The DNA for the CDR3 is TGTGCCAGTTCGCCCCGACTAGCGGGAGGCAATGAGCAGTTCTTC.

This chain uses TRBV10-3 with TRBJ2-7, with D possibly TRBD2 on 7 matching bases. The CDR3 is 15 amino acids. Trimming pared 5 bases from V and 3 bases from J, leaving 17 bases between. Germline values: CDR1 ENHRY, CDR2 SYGVKD. The chain's CDR3 is CAISSEYREGYEQYF. Written as DNA, the CDR3 is TGTGCCATCAGTTCAGAATACAGGGAGGGCTACGAGCAGTACTTC.